One sample yielded the 26 T cell receptor beta chains listed below, sequenced in a study of blood T cells in healthy people across ages. Using a J-beta primer mix together with a sample-barcoded 5' primer, a second PCR was run for roughly 6 to 12 cycles. TCRdb reprocessed the 5' RACE reads via MiXCR and lists one record per CDR3 protein. The repertoire holds about 1 million distinct CDR3 sequences, with around 25% as singletons. The same data also went into a second study, on T cells of mothers and their children.

The sequencing input was blood. Source of these receptors: a girl aged 2 to 9 in good health.

The rearrangement links TRBV6-5 to TRBJ2-1; 10 bases are a match to TRBD2. CDR3 length: 13 residues. V lost 8 bases and J lost 7; bases outside the gene matches: 5. CDR1 is MNHEY and CDR2 is SVGAGI in the germline V gene. CDR3 DNA sequence: TGTGCCAGCGCCACTAGCGGGGTAAATGAGCAGTTCTTC. It is translated as CASATSGVNEQFF.

There are a few counts of this clonotype. The genes are TRBV5-4 and TRBJ2-5; 9 nucleotides line up with TRBD1. The DNA end lines up better with TRBJ2-1; the J call may be wrong. The germline gives CDR1 SGHNT, CDR2 YYREEE (reference sequence). This CDR3 contains 15 residues. The CDR3 spells CASSLEGQGTDEQFF. The CDR3 DNA reads TGTGCCAGCAGCTTGGAGGGACAGGGCACCGATGAGCAGTTCTTC.

The chain joins TRBV20-1 to TRBJ2-5; unclear D gene. There are 14 residues in the CDR3. The germline gives CDR1 DFQATT, CDR2 SNEGSKA (reference sequence). V lost 6 bases and J lost 2, with 16 bases in between. The CDR3 nucleotides read TGCAGTGCCCGAGAGCTTGGGTTTCAAGAGACCCAGTACTTC. Translation: CSARELGFQETQYF.

About this clonotype itself: A read error may produce the germline difference seen at one junction end. This rearrangement joins TRBV2 to TRBJ2-4; D unclear. CDR3 length: 13 residues. Germline V CDR1 and CDR2: SNHLY, FYNNEI. The CDR3 is CASCEEAKNIQYF. As DNA, the CDR3 is TGTGCCAGCTGTGAAGAGGCCAAAAACATTCAGTACTTC.

This clonotype was counted between two and nine times. The genes are TRBV6-1 and TRBJ2-7; D gene ambiguous. CDR1 MNHNS and CDR2 SASEGT come from the germline V gene. The V end lost 4 bases, the J end lost 5 bases, and 9 bases lay between the germline ends. CDR3 length: 12 amino acids. This CDR3 reads CASSATVHEQYF. CDR3 DNA: TGTGCCAGCAGTGCTACAGTGCACGAGCAGTACTTC.

Only a few counts were recorded for this clonotype. The rearrangement joins TRBV12-3 or TRBV12-4 to TRBJ2-5, with a weak D call TRBD2 (7 bases). This CDR3 region has 13 residues. V lost 0 bases to trimming and J lost 11 bases, with 13 bases between them. Here the CDR3 DNA reads TGTGCCAGCAGTTTAGCGGGGGGGCAAGAGCAGTACTTC. This gives the protein CASSLAGGQEQYF.

The chain employs TRBV11-2 and TRBJ2-5, with TRBD2 identical over 7 bases. The CDR3 is 17 amino acids. V lost 2 bases, J lost 0 bases, and 9 bases stayed unmatched. CDR1 is SGHAT and CDR2 is FQNNGV in the germline V gene. The CDR3 spells CASSLFWEGSYQETQYF. The CDR3 DNA is TGTGCCAGCAGCTTATTTTGGGAGGGGTCGTACCAAGAGACCCAGTACTTC.

This clonotype turned up a few times. The chain has TRBV29-1 and TRBJ2-1; the match to TRBD1 covers 8 bases. This CDR3 is 13 amino acids long. The junction had 4 bases not matched to a gene; V was cut back by 8 bases and J by 1 base. Looked up from germline, CDR1 is SQVTM and CDR2 is ANQGSEA. CDR3 residues: CSLGQASYNEQFF. The CDR3, as DNA: TGCAGCCTGGGACAGGCTTCCTACAATGAGCAGTTCTTC.

This clonotype was counted between two and nine times. The J gene is TRBJ2-4, the V gene TRBV6-2 or TRBV6-3; TRBD2 matches 10 bases. From germline, CDR1 is MNHEY and CDR2 SVGEGT. The CDR3 runs 15 residues. V gave up 10 bases and J gave up 6 bases; unmatched junction bases: 12. Here the CDR3 DNA reads TGTGCCACTTATGAGAGTAGCGGGGGGTTAAACATTCAGTACTTC. It yields the protein CATYESSGGLNIQYF.

The gene calls are TRBV20-1 and TRBJ2-2; tentatively, D is TRBD2 (7 bases). This CDR3 has 16 residues. Per germline, CDR1 DFQATT and CDR2 SNEGSKA (reference sequence). Trimming cost V 1 base and J 3 bases, with 15 bases left between them. The chain's CDR3 is CSARVFRGADTGELFF. In DNA, the CDR3 is TGCAGTGCTAGAGTTTTCCGGGGGGCGGACACCGGGGAGCTGTTTTTT.

For this clonotype: This likely comes from a read error, as the CDR3 has no conserved phenylalanine or tryptophan at its end. The rearrangement uses TRBV16 and TRBJ2-1; 11 positions match TRBD2. This CDR3 has 17 residues. Trimming removed 8 bases from V and 5 bases from J; junction bases left unmatched: 14. Germline CDR1 and CDR2: KGHSY and FQNENV. CDR3 amino acids: CASGKLAGASYDNEQFI. CDR3 coding DNA: TGTGCCAGCGGAAAACTAGCGGGGGCTTCATACGACAATGAGCAGTTCATC.

The rearrangement joins TRBV7-9 to TRBJ2-3; 10 bases fit TRBD2. V lost 1 base to trimming and J lost 0 bases; unmatched junction nucleotides: 10. There are 19 residues in the CDR3. Germline CDR1 and CDR2: SEHNR and FQNEAQ (reference sequence). This chain's CDR3 is CASSLGQGLATISTDTQYF. CDR3 coding DNA: TGTGCCAGCAGCTTAGGTCAGGGACTAGCGACGATCAGCACAGATACGCAGTATTTT. The whole variable domain, filled in from reference TRBV7-9 and TRBJ2-3, reads DTGVSQNPRHKITKRGQNVTFRCDPISEHNRLYWYRQTLGQGPEFLTYFQNEAQLEKSRLLSDRFSAERPKGSFSTLEIQRTEQGDSAMYLCASSLGQGLATISTDTQYFGPGTRLTVL.

This clonotype was detected only a few times. Written as DNA, the CDR3 is TGTGCCAGCAGTTACTTGGGGACAGGCCAAGAGACCCAGTACTTC. Translation gives CASSYLGTGQETQYF. This sequence joins TRBV6-6 and TRBJ2-5; 8 nucleotides align to TRBD1. The CDR3 runs to 15 residues. Germline V CDR1 and CDR2: MNHNY, SVGAGI (reference sequence). V trimming: 1 base; J trimming: 1 base; junction bases outside the gene matches: 2.

Of note for this clonotype: One junction end does not reproduce the germline sequence, and a read error may be involved. The chain recombines TRBV14 with TRBJ1-1; 9 bases fit TRBD1. This CDR3 spans 17 amino acids. The germline CDR1 and CDR2 sequences are SGHDN and FVKESK. The CDR3 region has the DNA TGTGCCTGCAGCAGCCGAGGGGACAGGGCAGCGCGGACTGAAGCTTTCTTT. This sequence encodes CACSSRGDRAARTEAFF. The full variable domain, with the rest looked up from reference TRBV14 and TRBJ1-1, is EAGVTQFPSHSVIEKGQTVTLRCDPISGHDNLYWYRRVMGKEIKFLLHFVKESKQDESGMPNNRFLAERTGGTYSTLKVQPAELEDSGVYFCACSSRGDRAARTEAFFGQGTRLTVV.

The sample holds a few counts of this clonotype. V is TRBV6-5 and J is TRBJ1-2, with D perhaps TRBD1 (6 bases). Germline V gene data show CDR1 as MNHEY and CDR2 as SVGAGI. V lost 2 bases and J 6 bases, leaving 13 bases between the germline ends. CDR3 length: 14 residues. CDR3 sequence: CASSYVAGEDGYTF. In DNA, the CDR3 is TGTGCCAGCAGTTACGTCGCAGGGGAGGATGGCTACACCTTC.

The chain recombines TRBV28 with TRBJ2-1; 10 bases agree with TRBD2. The CDR3 spans 14 residues. Germline values: CDR1 MDHEN, CDR2 SYDVKM. The trim removed 10 bases at V and 7 bases at J, leaving 10 bases unmatched. In DNA form, the CDR3 reads TGTGCCACCTTAGCGGGGGGACTGGAGAATGAGCAGTTCTTC. Translating it yields CATLAGGLENEQFF. The full variable domain, in which reference TRBV28 and TRBJ2-1 provide the parts outside the CDR3, is DVKVTQSSRYLVKRTGEKVFLECVQDMDHENMFWYRQDPGLGLRLIYFSYDVKMKEKGDIPEGYSVSREKKERFSLILESASTNQTSMYLCATLAGGLENEQFFGPGTRLTVL.

The sample holds one count of this clonotype. This chain joins TRBV29-1 and TRBJ2-5; tentative D call: TRBD1 (6 bases). V lost 7 bases to trimming and J lost 4 bases, with 13 bases between them. The germline V gene has CDR1 SQVTM and CDR2 ANQGSEA. The CDR3 runs 12 residues. CDR3 loop: CSGQVVGETQYF. DNA for the CDR3: TGCAGCGGACAGGTTGTCGGAGAGACCCAGTACTTC.

The chain carries TRBV6-1 and TRBJ2-5; TRBD1 matches 10 bases. Trimming removed 8 bases from V and 4 bases from J; junction bases left unmatched: 7. CDR3 length equals 14 residues. The germline gives CDR1 MNHNS, CDR2 SASEGT. This CDR3 is CASRTGGGRETQYF. The CDR3 DNA reads TGTGCCAGCCGGACAGGGGGTGGTCGAGAGACCCAGTACTTC.

In its sample, this clonotype was seen a few times. J is TRBJ2-5 and V is TRBV9; 8 bases agree with TRBD1. The DNA end is more similar to TRBJ2-7, so the J call may be wrong. Germline V gene lookup returns CDR1 SGDLS and CDR2 YYNGEE. This CDR3 has 16 residues. The CDR3 loop is CASSVGEAGGYYEQYF. CDR3 sequence (DNA): TGTGCCAGCAGCGTCGGCGAGGCAGGGGGCTACTACGAGCAGTACTTC.

The rearrangement uses TRBV7-2 and TRBJ2-7; the D gene is possibly TRBD1 (5 bases). V dropped 0 bases and J dropped 2 bases, with 14 bases sitting between them. The V gene's germline CDR1 is SGHTA and CDR2 FQGNSA. The CDR3 sequence is 16 residues long. DNA of the CDR3: TGTGCCAGCAGCTTAGCCGAGACAGTACCTACCTACGAGCAGTACTTC. It specifies CASSLAETVPTYEQYF.

This chain uses TRBV29-1 with TRBJ2-4, with a possible D match to TRBD2 (5 bases). The CDR3 is 15 amino acids. Trimming took 6 bases from V and 0 from J, leaving 15 bases between them. Germline loops: CDR1 SQVTM, CDR2 ANQGSEA. The CDR3 DNA sequence: TGCAGCGTGAGGGAAGATGAAATAGCCAAAAACATTCAGTACTTC. Residues: CSVREDEIAKNIQYF.

The rearrangement links TRBV29-1 to TRBJ2-1; 7 positions match TRBD2. The CDR3 consists of 14 residues. Germline V gives CDR1 SQVTM, CDR2 ANQGSEA. J was trimmed by 5 bases and V by 7 bases; bases with no gene match: 11. The CDR3 protein is CSALYREDNNEQFF. The CDR3 coding sequence is TGCAGCGCCCTATACCGGGAGGACAACAATGAGCAGTTCTTC.

The V gene is TRBV20-1, the J gene TRBJ1-2, with D unresolved. Germline assignment: CDR1 DFQATT and CDR2 SNEGSKA (reference sequence). V lost 5 bases to trimming and J lost 8 bases, with 12 bases between them. CDR3 length: 11 residues. CDR3 DNA sequence: TGCAGTGCTTGGGAGGGAGGAGGCTACACCTTC. Translated: CSAWEGGGYTF.

The rearrangement links TRBV29-1 to TRBJ2-1; the D is unclear. CDR1 SQVTM and CDR2 ANQGSEA come from the germline V gene. The length of the CDR3 is 13 residues. V lost 3 bases and J 4 bases, leaving 10 bases between the germline ends. CDR3 sequence (DNA): TGCAGCGTTGATCCGTGGGATTACAATGAGCAGTTCTTC. It translates to CSVDPWDYNEQFF.

The chain joins TRBV5-1 to TRBJ2-5; tentative D call: TRBD2 (6 bases). Trimming cost V 4 bases and J 4 bases, with 17 bases left between them. There are 15 residues in the CDR3. The germline CDR1 and CDR2 sequences are SGHRS and YFSETQ. CDR3 protein: CASSPTTSMAETQYF. DNA for the CDR3: TGCGCCAGCAGCCCCACGACTAGTATGGCAGAGACCCAGTACTTC.

Only a few counts were recorded for this clonotype. V is TRBV5-6 and J is TRBJ2-4; D is ambiguous. Germline V lookup: CDR1 SGHDT, CDR2 YYEEEE. CDR3 length: 14 residues. The V end lost 0 bases, the J end lost 7 bases, and 11 bases lay between the germline ends. CDR3 sequence (DNA): TGTGCCAGCAGCTTGGTCTCGGGCAGGAACATTCAGTACTTC. Residues: CASSLVSGRNIQYF. The full variable domain, rest sourced from reference TRBV5-6 and TRBJ2-4, is DAGVTQSPTHLIKTRGQQVTLRCSPKSGHDTVSWYQQALGQGPQFIFQYYEEEERQRGNFPDRFSGHQFPNYSSELNVNALLLGDSALYLCASSLVSGRNIQYFGAGTRLSVL.